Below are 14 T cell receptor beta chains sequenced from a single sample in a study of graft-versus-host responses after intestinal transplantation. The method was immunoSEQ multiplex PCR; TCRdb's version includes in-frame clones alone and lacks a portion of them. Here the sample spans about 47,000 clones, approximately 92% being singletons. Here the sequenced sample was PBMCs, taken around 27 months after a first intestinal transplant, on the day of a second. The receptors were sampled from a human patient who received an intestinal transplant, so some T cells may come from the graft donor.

CDR3 amino acids: CASSYWAYMDTEAFF. Here the CDR3 DNA reads TGTGCCAGCAGTTACTGGGCCTATATGGACACTGAAGCTTTCTTT. The chain carries TRBV6-6 and TRBJ1-1; D unresolved. V lost 1 base to trimming and J lost 3 bases, with 12 bases between them. CDR3 length equals 15 residues. Germline V CDR1 and CDR2: MNHNY, SVGAGI (reference sequence).

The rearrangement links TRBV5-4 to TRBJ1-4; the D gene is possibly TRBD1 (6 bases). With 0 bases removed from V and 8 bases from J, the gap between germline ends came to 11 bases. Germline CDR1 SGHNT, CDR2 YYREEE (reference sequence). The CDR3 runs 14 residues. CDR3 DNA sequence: TGTGCCAGCAGCTTGGATAGGGGGGGAGAAAAACTGTTTTTT. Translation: CASSLDRGGEKLFF.

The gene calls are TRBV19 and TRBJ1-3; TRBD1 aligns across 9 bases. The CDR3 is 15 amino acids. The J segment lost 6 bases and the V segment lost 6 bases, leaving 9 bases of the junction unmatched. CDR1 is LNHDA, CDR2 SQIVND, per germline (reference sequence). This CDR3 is CASSPDRGGKNTIYF. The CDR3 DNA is TGTGCCAGTAGCCCGGACAGGGGTGGGAAAAACACCATATATTTT.

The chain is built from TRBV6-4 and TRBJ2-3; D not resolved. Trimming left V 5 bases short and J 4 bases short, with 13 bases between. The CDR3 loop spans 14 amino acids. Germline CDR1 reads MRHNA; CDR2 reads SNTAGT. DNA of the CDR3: TGTGCCAGCAGTCCTAGTGTGGCGGCAGATACGCAGTATTTT. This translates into CASSPSVAADTQYF.

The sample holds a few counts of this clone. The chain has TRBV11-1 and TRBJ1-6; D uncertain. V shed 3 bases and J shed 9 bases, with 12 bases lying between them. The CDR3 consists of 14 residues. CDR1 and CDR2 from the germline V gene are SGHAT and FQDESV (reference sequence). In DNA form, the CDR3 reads TGTGCCAGCAGCTTCGCTTCCGGGTCTTCACCCCTCCACTTT. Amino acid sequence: CASSFASGSSPLHF.

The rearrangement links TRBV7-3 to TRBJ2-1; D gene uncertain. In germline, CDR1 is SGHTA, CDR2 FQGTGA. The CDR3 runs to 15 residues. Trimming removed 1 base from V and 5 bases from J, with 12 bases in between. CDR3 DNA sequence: TGTGCCAGCAGCTTAAATATGGGTACAAACAATGAGCAGTTCTTC. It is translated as CASSLNMGTNNEQFF.

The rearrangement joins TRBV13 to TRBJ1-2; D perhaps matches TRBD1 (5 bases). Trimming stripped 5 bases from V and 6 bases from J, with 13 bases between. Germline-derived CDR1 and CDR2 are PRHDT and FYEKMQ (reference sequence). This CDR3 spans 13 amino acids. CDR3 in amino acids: CASSTGPRNGYTF. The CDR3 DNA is TGTGCCAGCAGCACGGGACCCCGCAATGGCTACACCTTC.

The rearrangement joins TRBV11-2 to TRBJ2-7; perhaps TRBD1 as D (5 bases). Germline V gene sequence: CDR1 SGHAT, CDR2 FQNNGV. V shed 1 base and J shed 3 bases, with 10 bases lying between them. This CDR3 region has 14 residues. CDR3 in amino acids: CASSLVQGLYEQYF. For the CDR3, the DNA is TGTGCCAGCAGCTTAGTTCAGGGCCTCTACGAGCAGTACTTC.

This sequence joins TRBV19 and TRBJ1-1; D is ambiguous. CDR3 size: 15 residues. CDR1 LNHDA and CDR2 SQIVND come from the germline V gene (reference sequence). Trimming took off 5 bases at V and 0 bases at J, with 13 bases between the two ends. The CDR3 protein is CASSGLELLNTEAFF. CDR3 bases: TGTGCCAGTAGTGGTCTAGAACTTCTGAACACTGAAGCTTTCTTT.

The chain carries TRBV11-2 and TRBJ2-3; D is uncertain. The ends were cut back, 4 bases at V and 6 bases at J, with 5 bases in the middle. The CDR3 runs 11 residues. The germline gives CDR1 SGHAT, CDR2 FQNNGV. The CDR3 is CASSSPDTQYF. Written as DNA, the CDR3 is TGTGCCAGCAGCTCCCCCGATACGCAGTATTTT.

The CDR3 DNA reads as TGTGCCAGCAGTTACTCCCGGACCTACGAGCAGTACTTC. Protein sequence: CASSYSRTYEQYF. The rearrangement uses TRBV6-5 and TRBJ2-7; D is ambiguous. The length of the CDR3 is 13 residues. The ends were cut back, 0 bases at V and 2 bases at J, with 5 bases in the middle. Germline lookup yields CDR1 MNHEY and CDR2 SVGAGI.

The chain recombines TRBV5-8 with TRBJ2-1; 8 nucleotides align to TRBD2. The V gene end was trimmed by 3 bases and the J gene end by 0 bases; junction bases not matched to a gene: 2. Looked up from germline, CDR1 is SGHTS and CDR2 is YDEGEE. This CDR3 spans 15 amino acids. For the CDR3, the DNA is TGTGCCAGCAGCTCCGGGACTAGCTCCTACAATGAGCAGTTCTTC. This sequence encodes CASSSGTSSYNEQFF.

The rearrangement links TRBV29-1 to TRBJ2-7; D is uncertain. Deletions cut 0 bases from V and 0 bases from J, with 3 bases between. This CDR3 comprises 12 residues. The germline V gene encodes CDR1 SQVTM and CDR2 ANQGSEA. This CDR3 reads CSVEDSSYEQYF. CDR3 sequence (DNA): TGCAGCGTTGAAGATTCCTCCTACGAGCAGTACTTC.

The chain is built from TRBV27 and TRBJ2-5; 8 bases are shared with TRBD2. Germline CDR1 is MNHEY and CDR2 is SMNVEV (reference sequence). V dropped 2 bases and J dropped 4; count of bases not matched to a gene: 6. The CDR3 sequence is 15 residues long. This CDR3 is CASSLSGSLLETQYF. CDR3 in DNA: TGTGCCAGCAGTTTAAGCGGGAGCCTCCTAGAGACCCAGTACTTC.